This T cell receptor beta chain was identified during a study of blood T cell repertoires in COVID-19. Study as a whole: Whether acute or convalescent, the COVID-19 samples came from the United States, Italy and Spain. The analysed material was cDNA or gDNA that came from T cells, B-cell-depleted T cells, or PBMCs.

The CDR3 comprises 10 residues, both ends counted. The germline CDR1 and CDR2 sequences are SGHDT and YYEEEE. Turning to this clone: Since the CDR3 does not end with the conserved phenylalanine or tryptophan, this likely comes from a read error. The DNA is left out, because the CDR3 cannot be placed on it with certainty; the CDR3 is given as TCRdb lists it.

In the authors' workflow: Estimated nucleated cell counts came from reference gene primer amplification. Clones were sequenced by immunoSEQ multiplex PCR, and TCRdb holds only the in-frame ones, with some missing. V, J and clone size were drawn from that table, and D and trimming were deduced from the DNA. Of tens of thousands of clones in the sample, 80% to 90% were seen once. The source is a woman aged 50 to 65 with active COVID-19. V and J are TRBV5-6 and TRBJ2-7; the listed D gene, TRBD2, was not tested against the DNA. Sequences were obtained from peripheral blood. This CDR3 reads CASSYLMSRQ.